This is a list of T cell receptor beta chains from one sample in a study of T cell changes during pregnancy in multiple sclerosis. Method: immunoSEQ multiplex PCR; TCRdb's copy keeps in-frame clones and lacks some. Here the sample spans about 31,000 clones, 85% to 95% being singletons. Sequences were derived from CD4+ T cells from peripheral blood mononuclear cells, sampled in the second trimester of pregnancy. The source is a female donor with multiple sclerosis, enrolled in a pregnancy study. CDR3s include the opening cysteine and the closing phenylalanine or tryptophan. The D gene is left open where the match is weak. Only part of the rows carry a size: once, few, many, or a class if the clone is expanded.

CDR3nt,CDR3aa,d_gene,v_gene,j_gene,abundance
TGTGCCAGCAGGGAACTCGATCTGGCAGGGGAGACCCAGTACTTC,CASRELDLAGETQYF,.,TRBV6-6,TRBJ2-5,.
TGTGCCAGCAGCTTAGCGGGAGGGCCCTACAATGAGCAGTTCTTC,CASSLAGGPYNEQFF,TRBD2,TRBV27,TRBJ2-1,.
TGTGCCAGTAGTATCAGACAAGGGACAGGGAGGGGGTATAGCAATCAGCCCCAGCATTTT,CASSIRQGTGRGYSNQPQHF,TRBD1,TRBV19,TRBJ1-5,.
TGTGCCAGCAGCGTAGTCGGGAGCTCCTACGAGCAGTACTTC,CASSVVGSSYEQYF,.,TRBV9,TRBJ2-7,.
TGTGCCTGGAGTGCCCTGGGGCGGGGCACTGAAGCTTTCTTT,CAWSALGRGTEAFF,.,TRBV30,TRBJ1-1,.
TGTGCCAGCAGCAAAGCCAGACGTAAGAAGACAGGAACCTACGAGCAGTACTTC,CASSKARRKKTGTYEQYF,.,TRBV21-1,TRBJ2-7,.
TGTGCCAGCAGCCCCCCGGGGGTAGAGGGCATGAACACTGAAGCTTTCTTT,CASSPPGVEGMNTEAFF,.,TRBV5-4,TRBJ1-1,.
TGCGCCAGCAGCGACCCGGGGCGGGGCCTCAGCTCCTACGAGCAGTACTTC,CASSDPGRGLSSYEQYF,.,TRBV5-1,TRBJ2-7,.
TGTGCCAGCAGCGTAGGGGCGGGAGGGTACGAGCAGTACTTC,CASSVGAGGYEQYF,TRBD2,TRBV9,TRBJ2-7,once
TGTGCCAGCAGCTTAGTGTTAGCGGGAGGGGCAGATACGCAGTATTTT,CASSLVLAGGADTQYF,TRBD2,TRBV7-9,TRBJ2-3,once
TGTGCCATCAGTCCCCCCGGGGGGGCTGGAACAGATACGCAGTATTTT,CAISPPGGAGTDTQYF,TRBD2,TRBV10-3,TRBJ2-3,.
TGTGCCAGCACCATTCCAGGGTCTCAAGGCTACACCTTC,CASTIPGSQGYTF,.,TRBV5-6,TRBJ1-2,.
TGTGCCACCAGCAGTGGGGGGACAGCCTACGAGCAGTACTTC,CATSSGGTAYEQYF,.,TRBV15,TRBJ2-7,.
TGTGCCAGCAGCAAGACCGGGACAGGGGGCGGTGATACGCAGTATTTT,CASSKTGTGGGDTQYF,TRBD1,TRBV5-4,TRBJ2-3,.
TGTGCCAGTAGTTCCCGGACTAGTCGAGAGACCCAGTACTTC,CASSSRTSRETQYF,TRBD2,TRBV19,TRBJ2-5,.
TGTGCCAGCAGCCAATCGGACAGAAGCACAGATACGCAGTATTTT,CASSQSDRSTDTQYF,.,TRBV9,TRBJ2-3,once
TGTGCCAGCAGTTCCCCACAGGGGGCTAGGGAAAAACTGTTTTTT,CASSSPQGAREKLFF,TRBD1,TRBV7-2,TRBJ1-4,.
TGTGCCAGTAGTTCGCAACAGGGATTTTTCAATGGCTACACCTTC,CASSSQQGFFNGYTF,.,TRBV19,TRBJ1-2,.